This TCR beta chain derives from a study of OX40 agonist ivuxolimab in advanced cancers. Repertoires were generated with immunoSEQ multiplex PCR, while TCRdb's copy carries only in-frame clones and drops some. The repertoire holds about 70,000 clones, with roughly 80% as singletons. Germline V lookup: CDR1 SGHTA, CDR2 FQGTGA. The CDR3 is 14 amino acids. After removal of 5 bases from V and 5 bases from J, the junction contained 3 bases not matched to a gene. The material sequenced was CD4+ or CD8+ T cells sorted from blood, taken in a trial of the OX40 agonist ivuxolimab. The rearrangement links TRBV7-3 to TRBJ2-1; 10 bases match TRBD2. This receptor was taken from an adult with an advanced solid tumor such as melanoma, head and neck, liver or kidney cancer. The CDR3 sequence is CASSPSGSNNEQFF. DNA of the CDR3: TGTGCCAGCAGCCCTAGCGGGAGTAACAATGAGCAGTTCTTC.